The T cell receptor beta chain described here comes from a study of blood T cell repertoires in COVID-19. Study-level information: T cells, B-cell-depleted T cells, or PBMCs supplied cDNA or gDNA.

The data were produced by immunoSEQ multiplex PCR, yet TCRdb's version contains in-frame clones alone and is incomplete. Altogether hundreds of thousands of clones are present, approximately 86% being singletons, with the ten largest covering less than 0.75%. Germline CDR1 MDHEN, CDR2 SYDVKM. Trimming left V 7 bases short and J 6 bases short, with 13 bases between. There are 13 residues in the CDR3. Sequencing was performed on peripheral blood. The chain carries TRBV28 and TRBJ1-5, with D tentatively TRBD1 (6 bases). The sequence was obtained from a man aged 35 to 55 with acute or convalescent COVID-19. The CDR3 sequence is CASTTGIGQPQHF. DNA for the CDR3: TGTGCCAGCACTACAGGGATCGGTCAGCCCCAGCATTTT.